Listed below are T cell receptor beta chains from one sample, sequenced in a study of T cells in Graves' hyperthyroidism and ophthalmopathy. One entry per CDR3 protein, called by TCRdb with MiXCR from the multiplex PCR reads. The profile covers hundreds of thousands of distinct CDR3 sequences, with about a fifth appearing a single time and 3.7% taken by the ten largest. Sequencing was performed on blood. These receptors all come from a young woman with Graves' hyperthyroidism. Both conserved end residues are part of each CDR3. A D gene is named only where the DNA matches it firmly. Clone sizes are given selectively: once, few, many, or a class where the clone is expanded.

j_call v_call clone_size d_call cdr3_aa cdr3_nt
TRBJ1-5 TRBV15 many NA CATSRWTQAGNQPQHF TGTGCCACCAGCAGATGGACCCAGGCGGGCAATCAGCCCCAGCATTTT
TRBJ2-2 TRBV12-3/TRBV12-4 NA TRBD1 CASRSGTGRTGELFF TGTGCCAGCAGATCCGGGACAGGGCGCACCGGGGAGCTGTTTTTT
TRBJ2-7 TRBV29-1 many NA CSGLGTDTYEQYF TGCAGCGGGTTGGGGACGGATACCTACGAGCAGTACTTC
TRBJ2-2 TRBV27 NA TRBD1 CASSPSDRDNTGELFF TGTGCCAGCAGTCCATCGGACAGGGATAACACCGGGGAGCTGTTTTTT
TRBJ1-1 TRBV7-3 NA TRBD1 CASSFWVYRGVDTEAFF TGTGCCAGCAGCTTTTGGGTATACAGGGGCGTGGACACTGAAGCTTTCTTT
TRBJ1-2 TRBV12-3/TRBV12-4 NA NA CASSGNNYGYTF TGTGCCAGCAGTGGGAACAACTATGGCTACACCTTC
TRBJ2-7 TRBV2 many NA CASRTRSGDPYEQYF TGTGCCAGCAGAACCCGCTCAGGTGATCCCTACGAGCAGTACTTC
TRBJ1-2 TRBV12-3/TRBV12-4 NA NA CASSLDLPYGYTF TGTGCCAGCAGTTTAGATCTACCGTATGGCTACACCTTC
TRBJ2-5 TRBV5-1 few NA CASSTTGPQRETQYF TGCGCCAGCAGCACAACCGGACCTCAGAGGGAGACCCAGTACTTC
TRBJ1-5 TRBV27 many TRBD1 CASSWTGGQPQHF TGTGCCAGCAGTTGGACAGGGGGCCAGCCCCAGCATTTT
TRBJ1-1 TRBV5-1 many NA CASSLALGVNTEAFF TGCGCCAGCAGCTTGGCCCTAGGAGTTAACACTGAAGCTTTCTTT
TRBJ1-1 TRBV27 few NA CASSLGMNTEACF TGTGCCAGCAGTTTAGGGATGAACACTGAAGCTTGCTTT
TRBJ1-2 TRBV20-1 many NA CSASAPGNYGYTF TGCAGTGCGAGCGCCCCAGGGAATTATGGCTACACCTTC
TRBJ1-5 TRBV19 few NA CASSIKGHRVSYQPQHF TGTGCCAGTAGTATAAAGGGACACAGGGTTTCGTATCAGCCCCAGCATTTT
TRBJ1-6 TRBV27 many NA CASNQGTYNSPLHF TGTGCCAGCAACCAGGGGACCTATAATTCACCCCTCCACTTT
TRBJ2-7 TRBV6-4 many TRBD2 CASGTSGSYEQYF TGTGCCAGCGGGACTAGCGGGAGCTACGAGCAGTACTTC
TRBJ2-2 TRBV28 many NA CAISRGLTGELFF TGTGCCATCTCCAGAGGCCTCACCGGGGAGCTGTTTTTT
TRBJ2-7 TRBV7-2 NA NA CASSLGVGVQYF TGTGCCAGCAGCTTAGGTGTAGGAGTGCAGTACTTC
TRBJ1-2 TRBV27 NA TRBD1 CASSFAGGPNYGYTF TGTGCCAGCAGTTTCGCAGGGGGCCCTAACTATGGCTACACCTTC
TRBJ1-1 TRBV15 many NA CATSRDRGITEAFF TGTGCCACCAGCAGAGACAGGGGAATCACTGAAGCTTTCTTT
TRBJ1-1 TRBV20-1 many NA CSARVSRGRWTEAFF TGCAGTGCTAGAGTCTCTCGGGGACGATGGACTGAAGCTTTCTTT
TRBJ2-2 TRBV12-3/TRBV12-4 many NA CASRRGWGTTGELFF TGTGCCAGCAGGAGGGGATGGGGAACGACCGGGGAGCTGTTTTTT
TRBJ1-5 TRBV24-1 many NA CATSDPRTPGSQPQHF TGTGCCACCAGTGACCCCCGTACCCCAGGGAGTCAGCCCCAGCATTTT
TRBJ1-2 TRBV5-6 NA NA CASSLVAPPANYGYTF TGTGCCAGCAGCTTGGTTGCCCCTCCAGCTAACTATGGCTACACCTTC